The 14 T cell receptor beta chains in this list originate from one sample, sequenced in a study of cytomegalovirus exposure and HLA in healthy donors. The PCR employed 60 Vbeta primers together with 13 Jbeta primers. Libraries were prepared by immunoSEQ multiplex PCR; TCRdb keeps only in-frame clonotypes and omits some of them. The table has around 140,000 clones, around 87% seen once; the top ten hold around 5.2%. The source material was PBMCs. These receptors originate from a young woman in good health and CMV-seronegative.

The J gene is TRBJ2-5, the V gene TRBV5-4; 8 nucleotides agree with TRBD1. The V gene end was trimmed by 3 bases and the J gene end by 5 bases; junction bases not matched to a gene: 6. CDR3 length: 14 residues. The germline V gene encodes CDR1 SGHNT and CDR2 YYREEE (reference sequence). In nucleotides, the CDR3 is TGTGCCAGCAGCTCGCAGGGGGCGGTGGAGACCCAGTACTTC. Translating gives CASSSQGAVETQYF.

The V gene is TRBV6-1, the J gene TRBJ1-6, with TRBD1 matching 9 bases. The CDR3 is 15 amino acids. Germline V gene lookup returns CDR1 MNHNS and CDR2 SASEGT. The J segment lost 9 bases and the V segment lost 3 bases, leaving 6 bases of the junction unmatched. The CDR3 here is CASSDAGTGISPLHF. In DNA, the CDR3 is TGTGCCAGCAGTGATGCTGGGACAGGGATTTCACCCCTCCACTTT.

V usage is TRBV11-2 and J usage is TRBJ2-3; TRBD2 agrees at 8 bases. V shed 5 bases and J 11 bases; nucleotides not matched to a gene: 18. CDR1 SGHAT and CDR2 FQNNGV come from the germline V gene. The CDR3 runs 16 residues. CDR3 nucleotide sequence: TGTGCCAGCAGCCACCTTCTTCGGGACTACGGGGGGGGGCAGTATTTT. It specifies CASSHLLRDYGGGQYF. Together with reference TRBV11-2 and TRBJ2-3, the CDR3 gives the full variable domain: EAGVAQSPRYKIIEKRQSVAFWCNPISGHATLYWYQQILGQGPKLLIQFQNNGVVDDSQLPKDRFSAERLKGVDSTLKIQPAKLEDSAVYLCASSHLLRDYGGGQYFGPGTRLTVL.

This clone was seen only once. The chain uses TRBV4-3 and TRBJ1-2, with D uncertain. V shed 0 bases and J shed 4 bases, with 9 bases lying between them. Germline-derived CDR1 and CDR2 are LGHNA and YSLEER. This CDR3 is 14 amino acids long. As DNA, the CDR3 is TGCGCCAGCAGCCAAGATAATTCCCCCTATGGCTACACCTTC. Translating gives CASSQDNSPYGYTF.

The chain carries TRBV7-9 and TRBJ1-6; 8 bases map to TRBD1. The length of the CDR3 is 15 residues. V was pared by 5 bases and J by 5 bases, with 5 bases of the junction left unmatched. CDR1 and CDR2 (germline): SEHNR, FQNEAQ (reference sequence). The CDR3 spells CASSQGQADNSPLHF. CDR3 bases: TGTGCCAGCAGCCAGGGACAGGCAGATAATTCACCCCTCCACTTT.

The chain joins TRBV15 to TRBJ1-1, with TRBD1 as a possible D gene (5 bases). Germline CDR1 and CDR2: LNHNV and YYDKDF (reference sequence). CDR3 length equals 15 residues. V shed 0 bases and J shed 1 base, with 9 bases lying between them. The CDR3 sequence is CATSRDRQRNTEAFF. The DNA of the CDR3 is TGTGCCACCAGCAGAGATAGACAGAGGAACACTGAAGCTTTCTTT.

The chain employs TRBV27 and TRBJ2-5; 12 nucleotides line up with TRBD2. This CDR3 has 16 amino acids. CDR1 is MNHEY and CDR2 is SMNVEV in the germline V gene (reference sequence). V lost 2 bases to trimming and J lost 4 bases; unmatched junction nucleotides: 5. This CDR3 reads CASSLEPSGRAETQYF. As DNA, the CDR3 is TGTGCCAGCAGTTTAGAGCCTAGCGGGAGGGCAGAGACCCAGTACTTC.

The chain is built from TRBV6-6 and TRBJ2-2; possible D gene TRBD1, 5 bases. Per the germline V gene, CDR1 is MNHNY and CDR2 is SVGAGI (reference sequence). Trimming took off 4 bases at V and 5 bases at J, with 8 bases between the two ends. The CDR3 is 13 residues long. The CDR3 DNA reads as TGTGCCAGCAGTTTTTCAGGGACCGGGGAGCTGTTTTTT. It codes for CASSFSGTGELFF.

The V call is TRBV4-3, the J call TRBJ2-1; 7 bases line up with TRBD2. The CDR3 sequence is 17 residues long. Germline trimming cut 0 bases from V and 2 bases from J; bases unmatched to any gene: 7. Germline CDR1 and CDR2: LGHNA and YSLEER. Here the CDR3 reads CASSQDPWAGAYNEQFF. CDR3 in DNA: TGCGCCAGCAGCCAAGATCCGTGGGCGGGAGCCTACAATGAGCAGTTCTTC.

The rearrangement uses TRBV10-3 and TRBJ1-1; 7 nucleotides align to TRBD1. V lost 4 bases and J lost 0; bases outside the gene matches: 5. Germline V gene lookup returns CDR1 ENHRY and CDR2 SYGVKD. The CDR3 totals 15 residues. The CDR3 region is CAISVQTGLNTEAFF. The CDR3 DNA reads TGTGCCATCAGTGTGCAGACAGGGCTGAACACTGAAGCTTTCTTT.

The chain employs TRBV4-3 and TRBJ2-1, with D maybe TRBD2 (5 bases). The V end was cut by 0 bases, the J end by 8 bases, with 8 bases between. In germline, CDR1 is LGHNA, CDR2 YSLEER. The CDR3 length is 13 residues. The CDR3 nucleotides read TGCGCCAGCAGCCAAGATTCGGGGTATGAGCAGTTCTTC. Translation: CASSQDSGYEQFF.

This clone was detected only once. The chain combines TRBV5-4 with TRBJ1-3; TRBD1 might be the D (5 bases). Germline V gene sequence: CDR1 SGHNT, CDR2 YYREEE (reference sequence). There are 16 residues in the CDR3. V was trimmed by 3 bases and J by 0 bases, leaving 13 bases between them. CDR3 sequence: CASSYAPGDSGNTIYF. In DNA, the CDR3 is TGTGCCAGCAGCTATGCCCCGGGGGACTCTGGAAACACCATATATTTT.

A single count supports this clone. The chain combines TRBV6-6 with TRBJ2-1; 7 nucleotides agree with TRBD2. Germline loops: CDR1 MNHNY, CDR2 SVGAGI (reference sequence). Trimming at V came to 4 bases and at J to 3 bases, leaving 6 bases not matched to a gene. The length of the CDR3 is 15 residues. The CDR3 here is CASSWGGDGYNEQFF. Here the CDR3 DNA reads TGTGCCAGCAGTTGGGGGGGAGACGGCTACAATGAGCAGTTCTTC.

CDR3 in amino acids: CAISFQGNEQFF. In DNA form, the CDR3 reads TGTGCCATCAGCTTCCAGGGGAATGAGCAGTTCTTC. The chain employs TRBV10-3 and TRBJ2-1; D perhaps matches TRBD1 (6 bases). Trimming left V 6 bases short and J 7 bases short, with 10 bases between. This CDR3 comprises 12 residues. Germline V gene data show CDR1 as ENHRY and CDR2 as SYGVKD.